The 5 T cell receptor beta chains below all came from one sample that was sequenced in a study of cytomegalovirus exposure and HLA in healthy donors. PCR primers comprised 60 Vbeta and 13 Jbeta primers. Assay used: immunoSEQ multiplex PCR; TCRdb lists only in-frame clones, some missing. The table lists about 85,000 clones, about three fifths of them singletons. Specimen: PBMCs. The receptors derive from a man younger than 45 in good health and CMV-seronegative.

The V call is TRBV10-1, the J call TRBJ2-5; 14 bases fit TRBD2. Germline assignment: CDR1 WNHNN and CDR2 SYGVQD (reference sequence). J was trimmed by 2 bases and V by 5 bases; bases with no gene match: 4. The CDR3 has 16 residues. CDR3 protein: CASSTGTSGRQETQYF. CDR3 coding DNA: TGCGCCAGCAGTACCGGGACTAGCGGGAGACAAGAGACCCAGTACTTC.

This clone was detected a few times. The chain couples TRBV19 to TRBJ1-4; tentative D call: TRBD1 (6 bases). V was clipped by 1 base and J by 8 bases, with 11 bases between them. The CDR3 has 14 amino acids. Per germline, CDR1 LNHDA and CDR2 SQIVND (reference sequence). The CDR3 here is CASSIGGGNEKLFF. The CDR3 nucleotides read TGTGCCAGTAGTATAGGGGGGGGCAACGAAAAACTGTTTTTT.

The chain recombines TRBV2 with TRBJ2-1; 10 bases are shared with TRBD2. Germline CDR1 and CDR2: SNHLY and FYNNEI. The junction had 6 bases not matched to a gene; V was cut back by 11 bases and J by 5 bases. CDR3 length: 13 residues. The CDR3 sequence: CAGTSGTHNEQFF. The DNA of the CDR3 is TGTGCCGGAACTAGCGGGACCCACAATGAGCAGTTCTTC. The full variable domain, its missing parts supplied by reference TRBV2 and TRBJ2-1, is EPEVTQTPSHQVTQMGQEVILRCVPISNHLYFYWYRQILGQKVEFLVSFYNNEISEKSEIFDDQFSVERPDGSNFTLKIRSTKLEDSAMYFCAGTSGTHNEQFFGPGTRLTVL.

The J gene is TRBJ1-1, the V gene TRBV6-1; D is unresolved. CDR1 is MNHNS and CDR2 is SASEGT in the germline V gene. The V and J ends lost 0 bases and 1 base respectively, with 9 bases between them. The CDR3 totals 15 residues. In nucleotides, the CDR3 is TGTGCCAGCAGTGAAGCGGAGGCCCCGAACACTGAAGCTTTCTTT. Translated, it gives CASSEAEAPNTEAFF.

The chain is built from TRBV21-1 and TRBJ2-1; TRBD1, the D gene given by the table, was not confirmed from the DNA. TRBV21-1 is given as a pseudogene. CDR3 size: 14 residues. CDR3 nucleotide sequence: TGTGCCAGCAACCTTTCAGGGAACTACAATGAGCAGTTCTTC. It codes for CASNLSGNYNEQFF.